This T cell receptor (beta chain) stems from a study of molecular identifiers for immune sequencing clone quantification. Study-wide findings and caveats: Clones carrying above 20 RNA copies accounted for over 97% of effector molecules, under 1% in naive cells.

From germline, CDR1 is SEHNR and CDR2 FQNEAQ (reference sequence). CDR3 length equals 15 residues. Trimming removed 5 bases from V and 2 bases from J, with 14 bases in between. This clonotype has at least ten counts. The antigen is unknown. TCRdb recomputed calls from the PCR reads with MiXCR, one row per CDR3 protein. There are more than 550,000 distinct CDR3 sequences in the sample; roughly 27% occur only once, and about 0.73% lies in the top ten. The gene calls are TRBV7-9 and TRBJ2-3, with D maybe TRBD1 (6 bases). The sequencing sample was made of naive CD8+ T cells from blood, with Jurkat cell RNA spiked in. Specified subset: FACS-sorted CD8+CD4-CCR7+CD45RA+ naive T cells. The clonotype comes from a human donor in good health. Some libraries in this study had Jurkat cell RNA spiked in. The CDR3 coding sequence is TGTGCCAGCAGCCAGACAGGCGGGTTCACAGATACGCAGTATTTT. Amino acid sequence: CASSQTGGFTDTQYF. Together with reference TRBV7-9 and TRBJ2-3, the CDR3 gives the full variable domain: DTGVSQNPRHKITKRGQNVTFRCDPISEHNRLYWYRQTLGQGPEFLTYFQNEAQLEKSRLLSDRFSAERPKGSFSTLEIQRTEQGDSAMYLCASSQTGGFTDTQYFGPGTRLTVL.